This T cell receptor (beta chain) was captured by sequencing in a study of Ad26.COV2.S vaccination and SARS-CoV-2 variants. Study-level findings and limits: Comparability of non-spike TCR breadth was observed across vaccine and placebo recipients. Total T cell responses, in the TCR breadth and depth analyses, may have been underestimated. The breadth of spike-specific CD8+ and CD4+ T cell responses after vaccination was reportedly substantial. Vaccinated individuals (as opposed to placebo recipients) had higher spike-specific TCR breadth.

Assay: immunoSEQ multiplex PCR; the TCRdb copy retains only in-frame clones and omits some. The table includes 300,000 to 450,000 clones, about 92% detected once. Concerning this clone itself: Its specificity is unknown.

CDR3 length equals 15 residues. Germline V gene data show CDR1 as SGHRS and CDR2 as YFSETQ. V lost 5 bases to trimming and J lost 3 bases; unmatched junction nucleotides: 8. This chain joins TRBV5-1 and TRBJ2-1, with TRBD2 matching over 7 bases. Sequences were derived from peripheral blood, sampled after recovery from COVID-19. The sequence came from a human donor who had recovered from COVID-19. The CDR3 bases are TGCGCCAGCAGATCGAGCGGGGATGTCTACAATGAGCAGTTCTTC. Amino acid sequence: CASRSSGDVYNEQFF.